This is a list of T cell receptor beta chains from one sample in a study of blood T cell repertoires in COVID-19. Profiling relied on immunoSEQ multiplex PCR, and the TCRdb table lists in-frame clones only, not all of them. The sample lists approximately 65,000 clones, 80% to 90% occurring once. Sequenced: peripheral blood. The receptors were sampled from a man aged 35 to 55 with acute or convalescent COVID-19. CDR3s include the opening cysteine and the closing phenylalanine or tryptophan. The order of the fields is V gene, J gene, CDR3 protein.

v_call: TRBV11-3
j_call: TRBJ2-3
cdr3_aa: CASSEGLAGATDTQYF

v_call: TRBV11-2
j_call: TRBJ2-3
cdr3_aa: CASSLRQGGNTDTQYF

v_call: TRBV6-6
j_call: TRBJ1-6
cdr3_aa: CASSTAQGANSPLHF

v_call: TRBV29-1
j_call: TRBJ2-5
cdr3_aa: CSVEDLGGVGETQYF

v_call: TRBV29-1
j_call: TRBJ1-1
cdr3_aa: CSVDAEGAEAFF

v_call: TRBV7-2
j_call: TRBJ1-2
cdr3_aa: CASSFGRGSYGYTF

v_call: TRBV7-3
j_call: TRBJ2-2
cdr3_aa: CASSLGDRNTGELFF

v_call: TRBV3-1/TRBV3-2
j_call: TRBJ1-4
cdr3_aa: CASSQDSGQGNEKLFF

v_call: TRBV13
j_call: TRBJ1-1
cdr3_aa: CASSLARAGGFTEAFF

v_call: TRBV15
j_call: TRBJ1-2
cdr3_aa: CATSRVVGAAFYGYTF

v_call: TRBV28
j_call: TRBJ1-1
cdr3_aa: CASSLVPDSGLTEAFF

v_call: TRBV4-1
j_call: TRBJ2-2
cdr3_aa: CASSQDPLNTGELFF

v_call: TRBV5-6
j_call: TRBJ1-2
cdr3_aa: CASSYDSLSGYTF

v_call: TRBV14
j_call: TRBJ1-2
cdr3_aa: CASSRPGQALYGYTF

v_call: TRBV6-1
j_call: TRBJ1-1
cdr3_aa: CASSETGWSEAFF

v_call: TRBV5-5
j_call: TRBJ1-1
cdr3_aa: CASTGEGPSAFF

v_call: TRBV27
j_call: TRBJ2-2
cdr3_aa: CASRGQGNTGELFF

v_call: TRBV25-1
j_call: TRBJ2-1
cdr3_aa: CASSAPGQGFNEQFF

v_call: TRBV15
j_call: TRBJ1-1
cdr3_aa: CATGRRNTEAFF

v_call: TRBV6-5
j_call: TRBJ1-1
cdr3_aa: CASSYPFQREAFF

v_call: TRBV24-1
j_call: TRBJ1-3
cdr3_aa: CATSELTDSGNTIYF

v_call: TRBV4-1
j_call: TRBJ1-2
cdr3_aa: CASSQVGAVWLQTF

v_call: TRBV25-1
j_call: TRBJ2-7
cdr3_aa: CASGSSYEQYF

v_call: TRBV10-1
j_call: TRBJ1-1
cdr3_aa: CASQLGTGKVYAFF

v_call: TRBV6-1
j_call: TRBJ2-7
cdr3_aa: CASSERTGSYEQYF

v_call: TRBV4-1
j_call: TRBJ1-2
cdr3_aa: CASSQSGGSSTYGYTF

v_call: TRBV7-2
j_call: TRBJ2-7
cdr3_aa: CASSLWGGVYEQYF

v_call: TRBV4-1
j_call: TRBJ2-3
cdr3_aa: CASSPETGSDTQYF

v_call: TRBV5-6
j_call: TRBJ1-2
cdr3_aa: CASSRDRGLGGYTF

v_call: TRBV19
j_call: TRBJ2-1
cdr3_aa: CASSIVTGNEQFF

v_call: TRBV19
j_call: TRBJ1-1
cdr3_aa: CASNNRVHTEAFF